The rows below give T cell receptor beta chains drawn from one sample of a study of PD-1 blockade in classical Hodgkin lymphoma. Generated by immunoSEQ multiplex PCR, the TCRdb table keeps only in-frame clones and is missing some. The repertoire has tens of thousands of clones, approximately 81% of them found once; the top ten carry around 8.8%. The starting material was peripheral blood mononuclear cells (PBMCs), obtained before the second cycle of nivolumab. The receptor source for this set is a human donor with classical Hodgkin lymphoma. The CDR3 runs from the conserved cysteine through the conserved F or W. The order of the fields is clone size, V gene, D gene, J gene, CDR3 length, CDR3 DNA, CDR3 protein. A D gene is named only where the DNA matches it firmly. The listing skips clone size in some rows; elsewhere it reads once, few, many or a size class.

clone size: -
V gene: TRBV25-1
D gene: -
J gene: TRBJ2-5
CDR3 length: 12
CDR3 DNA: TGTGCCAGCAGTGGACAGGTGAAGACCCAGTACTTC
CDR3 protein: CASSGQVKTQYF

clone size: -
V gene: TRBV15
D gene: -
J gene: TRBJ2-1
CDR3 length: 16
CDR3 DNA: TGTGCCACCAGCAGAGAGAGCCCTGGGGTTTACAATGAGCAGTTCTTC
CDR3 protein: CATSRESPGVYNEQFF

clone size: few
V gene: TRBV10-3
D gene: TRBD2
J gene: TRBJ2-2
CDR3 length: 13
CDR3 DNA: TGTGCCAGCTCAGCGGGGGGCACCGGGGAGCTGTTTTTT
CDR3 protein: CASSAGGTGELFF

clone size: -
V gene: TRBV18
D gene: TRBD1
J gene: TRBJ1-1
CDR3 length: 14
CDR3 DNA: TGTGCCAGCTCAACCGGACAGGGGGTTGGTGAAGCTTTCTTT
CDR3 protein: CASSTGQGVGEAFF

clone size: -
V gene: TRBV5-1
D gene: -
J gene: TRBJ1-1
CDR3 length: 12
CDR3 DNA: TGCGCCAGCAGCTTGAGAAACACTGAAGCTTTCTTT
CDR3 protein: CASSLRNTEAFF

clone size: few
V gene: TRBV18
D gene: TRBD2
J gene: TRBJ2-7
CDR3 length: 15
CDR3 DNA: TGTGCCAGCTCAGCCGGGAGGGGCGCAGCCTACGAGCAGTACTTC
CDR3 protein: CASSAGRGAAYEQYF

clone size: once
V gene: TRBV6-1
D gene: -
J gene: TRBJ2-7
CDR3 length: 11
CDR3 DNA: TGTGCCAGCATAGGGGTGCACGAGCAGTACTTC
CDR3 protein: CASIGVHEQYF

clone size: -
V gene: TRBV10-3
D gene: -
J gene: TRBJ1-6
CDR3 length: 13
CDR3 DNA: TGTGCCATCAACGGCGGACTTTGGTCACCCCTCCACTTT
CDR3 protein: CAINGGLWSPLHF

clone size: -
V gene: TRBV9
D gene: TRBD1
J gene: TRBJ2-7
CDR3 length: 15
CDR3 DNA: TGTGCCAGCAGCCCCCAGGGGGCCGCCCCGACGGAGCAGTACTTC
CDR3 protein: CASSPQGAAPTEQYF

clone size: -
V gene: TRBV5-1
D gene: -
J gene: TRBJ2-7
CDR3 length: 13
CDR3 DNA: TGCGCCAGCAGCGGACTACCCGCCTACGAGCAGTACTTC
CDR3 protein: CASSGLPAYEQYF

clone size: -
V gene: TRBV28
D gene: -
J gene: TRBJ2-3
CDR3 length: 14
CDR3 DNA: TGTGCCAGCACCCTAGGGAGAAACACAGATACGCAGTATTTT
CDR3 protein: CASTLGRNTDTQYF

clone size: -
V gene: TRBV7-2
D gene: -
J gene: TRBJ2-2
CDR3 length: 17
CDR3 DNA: TGTGCCAGCAGCCCGACCCCCAGGGGTAGCTTCACCGGGGAGCTGTTTTTT
CDR3 protein: CASSPTPRGSFTGELFF

clone size: -
V gene: TRBV7-2
D gene: -
J gene: TRBJ1-4
CDR3 length: 16
CDR3 DNA: TGTGCCAGCAGCACCCGCGGGGGGGACTTCTCTGAAAAACTGTTTTTT
CDR3 protein: CASSTRGGDFSEKLFF

clone size: few
V gene: TRBV7-9
D gene: -
J gene: TRBJ2-1
CDR3 length: 17
CDR3 DNA: TGTGCCAGCCCACCAAGCCAACAGGTTTATATTAGCAATGAGCAGTTCTTC
CDR3 protein: CASPPSQQVYISNEQFF

clone size: once
V gene: TRBV5-1
D gene: TRBD1
J gene: TRBJ1-1
CDR3 length: 14
CDR3 DNA: TGCGCCAGCAGCGGGGGACAGCTGAACACTGAAGCTTTCTTT
CDR3 protein: CASSGGQLNTEAFF

clone size: -
V gene: TRBV14
D gene: TRBD1
J gene: TRBJ2-5
CDR3 length: 16
CDR3 DNA: TGTGCCAGCAGCCAACTGACAGGGGGCGCCTTGGAGACCCAGTACTTC
CDR3 protein: CASSQLTGGALETQYF

clone size: -
V gene: TRBV6-5
D gene: -
J gene: TRBJ1-4
CDR3 length: 15
CDR3 DNA: TGTGCCAGCAGGTCTCGAGGCAAGTTTTCCGAAAAACTGTTTTTT
CDR3 protein: CASRSRGKFSEKLFF

clone size: -
V gene: TRBV6-4
D gene: TRBD1
J gene: TRBJ2-7
CDR3 length: 15
CDR3 DNA: TGTGCCAGCAGTGACTCGCAGGACAGGGCCTACGAGCAGTACTTC
CDR3 protein: CASSDSQDRAYEQYF

clone size: -
V gene: TRBV23-1
D gene: TRBD2
J gene: TRBJ2-2
CDR3 length: 16
CDR3 DNA: TGCGCCAGCACTCGTACTAGCGGGGGGCCCACCGGGGAGCTGTTTTTT
CDR3 protein: CASTRTSGGPTGELFF

clone size: -
V gene: TRBV27
D gene: -
J gene: TRBJ2-5
CDR3 length: 14
CDR3 DNA: TGTGCCAGCAGTTTTCTCACTAGTTCGGGAGCCCAGTACTTC
CDR3 protein: CASSFLTSSGAQYF

clone size: -
V gene: TRBV4-3
D gene: TRBD2
J gene: TRBJ2-3
CDR3 length: 19
CDR3 DNA: TGCGCCAGCAGCCAAGATATGAAGACTAGCGGGGGGGCGGAAGATACGCAGTATTTT
CDR3 protein: CASSQDMKTSGGAEDTQYF

clone size: -
V gene: TRBV11-2
D gene: TRBD1
J gene: TRBJ2-7
CDR3 length: 15
CDR3 DNA: TGTGCCAGCAGCTCACCGGGACAGGCGAACTACGAGCAGTACTTC
CDR3 protein: CASSSPGQANYEQYF

clone size: -
V gene: TRBV11-2
D gene: TRBD1
J gene: TRBJ2-7
CDR3 length: 15
CDR3 DNA: TGTGCCAGCAGCTTAGATCGACAGGGATCCTACGAGCAGTACTTC
CDR3 protein: CASSLDRQGSYEQYF

clone size: -
V gene: TRBV10-2
D gene: TRBD2
J gene: TRBJ2-3
CDR3 length: 20
CDR3 DNA: TGCGCCAGCAGTGAGCCTACCGCCGGACTAGCGGGGGGGAGCACAGATACGCAGTATTTT
CDR3 protein: CASSEPTAGLAGGSTDTQYF

clone size: medium-sized
V gene: TRBV5-1
D gene: TRBD1
J gene: TRBJ1-1
CDR3 length: 14
CDR3 DNA: TGCGCCAGCAGCCACGGGACAGGGAACACTGAAGCTTTCTTT
CDR3 protein: CASSHGTGNTEAFF

clone size: -
V gene: TRBV19
D gene: TRBD1
J gene: TRBJ1-5
CDR3 length: 15
CDR3 DNA: TGTGCCAGTAGTGTGGCAGGGGGCACGAATCAGCCCCAGCATTTT
CDR3 protein: CASSVAGGTNQPQHF

clone size: -
V gene: TRBV4-1
D gene: -
J gene: TRBJ2-2
CDR3 length: 14
CDR3 DNA: TGCGCCAGCAGCCAAGATGGTATGTCCGGGGAGCTGTTTTTT
CDR3 protein: CASSQDGMSGELFF

clone size: -
V gene: TRBV27
D gene: -
J gene: TRBJ1-1
CDR3 length: 11
CDR3 DNA: TGTGCCAGCACCCGGGGGGTGGAGGCTTTCTTT
CDR3 protein: CASTRGVEAFF

clone size: -
V gene: TRBV2
D gene: TRBD1
J gene: TRBJ2-1
CDR3 length: 12
CDR3 DNA: TGTGCCAGCAAAATGACAGGGCGGAAGCAGTTCTTC
CDR3 protein: CASKMTGRKQFF

clone size: few
V gene: TRBV10-3
D gene: TRBD2
J gene: TRBJ2-3
CDR3 length: 17
CDR3 DNA: TGTGCCATCAGTGAGACGCAGCGGGGGGGCGGAGCAGATACGCAGTATTTT
CDR3 protein: CAISETQRGGGADTQYF

clone size: -
V gene: TRBV7-3
D gene: TRBD2
J gene: TRBJ2-7
CDR3 length: 14
CDR3 DNA: TGTGCCAGCAGCCAAGCGGGGAGCTCCTACGAGCAGTACTTC
CDR3 protein: CASSQAGSSYEQYF

clone size: once
V gene: TRBV14
D gene: -
J gene: TRBJ2-4
CDR3 length: 16
CDR3 DNA: TGTGCCAGCAGCCAAGCGAGGGGCCGGGGCAAAAACATTCAGTACTTC
CDR3 protein: CASSQARGRGKNIQYF

clone size: -
V gene: TRBV19
D gene: -
J gene: TRBJ1-5
CDR3 length: 15
CDR3 DNA: TGTGCCAGTAGTATTATTCTGTTTAGCAATCAGCCCCAGCATTTT
CDR3 protein: CASSIILFSNQPQHF

clone size: -
V gene: TRBV7-8
D gene: TRBD1
J gene: TRBJ2-2
CDR3 length: 15
CDR3 DNA: TGTGCCAGCAGCTCCAGGGGGCAAAAGGACGGGGAGCTGTTTTTT
CDR3 protein: CASSSRGQKDGELFF

clone size: -
V gene: TRBV11-2
D gene: TRBD1
J gene: TRBJ1-5
CDR3 length: 16
CDR3 DNA: TGTGCCAGCAGCCCTGGGACAGCCTCGAGGGATCAGCCCCAGCATTTT
CDR3 protein: CASSPGTASRDQPQHF

clone size: medium-sized
V gene: TRBV4-3
D gene: -
J gene: TRBJ2-6
CDR3 length: 16
CDR3 DNA: TGCGCCAGCAGCCAAGGTGGTATCTCTGGGGCCAACGTCCTGACTTTC
CDR3 protein: CASSQGGISGANVLTF

clone size: -
V gene: TRBV2
D gene: TRBD1
J gene: TRBJ2-7
CDR3 length: 14
CDR3 DNA: TGTGCCAGCAGTGGGCGGACAGGGGGCTACGAGCAGTACTTC
CDR3 protein: CASSGRTGGYEQYF

clone size: -
V gene: TRBV7-9
D gene: -
J gene: TRBJ2-5
CDR3 length: 16
CDR3 DNA: TGTGCCAGCAGCTTAGGCCAAGGACACTACCAAGAGACCCAGTACTTC
CDR3 protein: CASSLGQGHYQETQYF

clone size: -
V gene: TRBV4-3
D gene: -
J gene: TRBJ2-5
CDR3 length: 15
CDR3 DNA: TGCGCCAGCAGCCAAGGGGGAACCCCGCAAGAGACCCAGTACTTC
CDR3 protein: CASSQGGTPQETQYF

clone size: -
V gene: TRBV29-1
D gene: TRBD1
J gene: TRBJ2-5
CDR3 length: 15
CDR3 DNA: TGCAGCGTTGAAGGAGGGACAGGGAGGGAAGAGACCCAGTACTTC
CDR3 protein: CSVEGGTGREETQYF

clone size: -
V gene: TRBV19
D gene: -
J gene: TRBJ2-2
CDR3 length: 16
CDR3 DNA: TGTGCCGTAATGGGGCTCCTAAGGGGGAACACCGGGGAGCTGTTTTTT
CDR3 protein: CAVMGLLRGNTGELFF

clone size: -
V gene: TRBV5-1
D gene: TRBD1
J gene: TRBJ1-6
CDR3 length: 15
CDR3 DNA: TGCGCCAGCAGCTTGGCGGGACAGGGTCGATCACCCCTCCACTTT
CDR3 protein: CASSLAGQGRSPLHF

clone size: -
V gene: TRBV2
D gene: TRBD2
J gene: TRBJ2-1
CDR3 length: 14
CDR3 DNA: TGTGCCAGCAGTGAGGGACTAGGGCCCAGAGAGCAGTTCTTC
CDR3 protein: CASSEGLGPREQFF

clone size: -
V gene: TRBV6-1
D gene: -
J gene: TRBJ1-4
CDR3 length: 15
CDR3 DNA: TGTGCCAGCATCTTTGGGGGGGGGCAGGATGAAAAACTGTTTTTT
CDR3 protein: CASIFGGGQDEKLFF

clone size: -
V gene: TRBV10-3
D gene: -
J gene: TRBJ1-4
CDR3 length: 16
CDR3 DNA: TGTGCCATCAGTGAGTCGAGTAGAGCAACTAATGAAAAACTGTTTTTT
CDR3 protein: CAISESSRATNEKLFF